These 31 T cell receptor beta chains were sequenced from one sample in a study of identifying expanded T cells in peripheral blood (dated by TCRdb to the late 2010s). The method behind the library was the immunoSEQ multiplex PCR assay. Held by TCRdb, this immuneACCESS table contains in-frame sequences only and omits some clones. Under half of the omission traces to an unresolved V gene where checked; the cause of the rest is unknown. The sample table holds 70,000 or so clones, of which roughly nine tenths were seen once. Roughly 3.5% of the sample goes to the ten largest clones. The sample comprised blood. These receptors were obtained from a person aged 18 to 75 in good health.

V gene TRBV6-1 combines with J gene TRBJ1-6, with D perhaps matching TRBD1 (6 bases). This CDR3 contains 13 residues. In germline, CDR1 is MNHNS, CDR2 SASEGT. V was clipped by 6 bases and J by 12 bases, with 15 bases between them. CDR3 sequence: CASRTEGGRPLHF. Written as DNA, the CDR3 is TGTGCCAGCAGGACCGAGGGGGGAAGACCCCTCCACTTT.

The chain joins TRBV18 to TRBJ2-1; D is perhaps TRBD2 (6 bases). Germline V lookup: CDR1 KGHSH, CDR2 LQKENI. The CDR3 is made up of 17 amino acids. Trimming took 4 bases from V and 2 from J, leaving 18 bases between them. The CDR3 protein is CASSRAGRRETYNEQFF. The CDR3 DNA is TGTGCCAGCTCACGAGCGGGCCGCCGGGAGACCTACAATGAGCAGTTCTTC.

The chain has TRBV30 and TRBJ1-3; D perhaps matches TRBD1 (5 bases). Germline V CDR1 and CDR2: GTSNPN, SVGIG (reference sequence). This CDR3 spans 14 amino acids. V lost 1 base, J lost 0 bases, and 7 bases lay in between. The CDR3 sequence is CAWSAGTSGNTIYF. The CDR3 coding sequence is TGTGCCTGGAGTGCAGGGACCTCTGGAAACACCATATATTTT.

The CDR3 DNA is TGTGCCAGCAGTTACTCACGGGGGTTTGGAAACACCATATATTTT. Protein product: CASSYSRGFGNTIYF. The chain uses TRBV6-5 and TRBJ1-3; weak D call: TRBD1 (5 bases). Germline lookup yields CDR1 MNHEY and CDR2 SVGAGI. The CDR3 contains 15 residues. Trimming pared 0 bases from V and 3 bases from J, leaving 9 bases between.

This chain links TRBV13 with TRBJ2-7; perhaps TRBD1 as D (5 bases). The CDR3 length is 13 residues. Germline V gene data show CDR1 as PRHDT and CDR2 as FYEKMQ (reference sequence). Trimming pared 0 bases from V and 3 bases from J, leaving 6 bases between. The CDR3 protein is CASSLGTGYEQYF. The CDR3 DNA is TGTGCCAGCAGCTTAGGAACAGGCTACGAGCAGTACTTC. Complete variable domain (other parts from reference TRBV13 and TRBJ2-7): AAGVIQSPRHLIKEKRETATLKCYPIPRHDTVYWYQQGPGQDPQFLISFYEKMQSDKGSIPDRFSAQQFSDYHSELNMSSLELGDSALYFCASSLGTGYEQYFGPGTRLTVT.

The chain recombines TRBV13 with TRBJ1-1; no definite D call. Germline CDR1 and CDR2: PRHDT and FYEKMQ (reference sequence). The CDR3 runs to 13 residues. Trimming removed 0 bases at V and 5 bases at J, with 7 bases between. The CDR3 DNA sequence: TGTGCCAGCAGCTTAGGGAGATGGACTGAAGCTTTCTTT. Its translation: CASSLGRWTEAFF.

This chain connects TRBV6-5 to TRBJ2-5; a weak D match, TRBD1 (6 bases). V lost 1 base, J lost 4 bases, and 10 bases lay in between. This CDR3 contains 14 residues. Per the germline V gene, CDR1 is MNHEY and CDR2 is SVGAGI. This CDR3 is CASSYYRAPETQYF. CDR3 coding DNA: TGTGCCAGCAGTTACTACAGGGCCCCAGAGACCCAGTACTTC.

The CDR3 is CAISDDRPNYGYTF. The CDR3 nucleotides are TGTGCCATCAGTGACGACAGGCCCAACTATGGCTACACCTTC. The rearrangement uses TRBV10-3 and TRBJ1-2, with D possibly being TRBD1 (6 bases). V was trimmed by 3 bases and J by 2 bases, leaving 10 bases between them. The CDR3 loop spans 14 amino acids. Germline V gene data show CDR1 as ENHRY and CDR2 as SYGVKD.

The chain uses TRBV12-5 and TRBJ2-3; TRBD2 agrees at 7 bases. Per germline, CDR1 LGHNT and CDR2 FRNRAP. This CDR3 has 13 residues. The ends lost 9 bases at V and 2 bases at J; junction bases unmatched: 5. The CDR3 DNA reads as TGTGCTAGCCTAGCGGCGACCACAGATACGCAGTATTTT. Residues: CASLAATTDTQYF.

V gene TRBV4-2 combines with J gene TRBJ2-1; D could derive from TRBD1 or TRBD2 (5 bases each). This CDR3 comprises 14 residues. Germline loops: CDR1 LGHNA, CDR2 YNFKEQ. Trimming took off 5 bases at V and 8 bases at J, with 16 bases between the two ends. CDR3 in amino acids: CASSGGTRWDEQFF. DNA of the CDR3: TGTGCCAGCAGCGGTGGGACCCGGTGGGATGAGCAGTTCTTC.

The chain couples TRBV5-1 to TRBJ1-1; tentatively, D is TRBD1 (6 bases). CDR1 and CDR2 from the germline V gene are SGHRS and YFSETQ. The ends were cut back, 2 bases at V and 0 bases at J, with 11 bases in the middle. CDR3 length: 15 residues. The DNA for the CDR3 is TGCGCCAGCAGCTTAGGCAGGGGAATGAACACTGAAGCTTTCTTT. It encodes CASSLGRGMNTEAFF.

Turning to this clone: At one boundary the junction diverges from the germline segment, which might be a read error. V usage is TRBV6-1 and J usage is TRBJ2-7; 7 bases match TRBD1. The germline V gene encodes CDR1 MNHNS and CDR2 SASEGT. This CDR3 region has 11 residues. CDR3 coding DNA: TGTGCCAGCAGTGATTCGACAGGGCCGAACTTC. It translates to CASSDSTGPNF.

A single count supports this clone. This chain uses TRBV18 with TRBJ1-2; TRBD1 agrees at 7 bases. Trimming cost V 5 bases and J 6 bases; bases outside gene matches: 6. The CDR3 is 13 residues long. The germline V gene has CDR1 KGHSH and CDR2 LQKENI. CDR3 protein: CASSSDREDGYTF. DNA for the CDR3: TGTGCCAGCTCAAGCGACAGGGAAGATGGCTACACCTTC.

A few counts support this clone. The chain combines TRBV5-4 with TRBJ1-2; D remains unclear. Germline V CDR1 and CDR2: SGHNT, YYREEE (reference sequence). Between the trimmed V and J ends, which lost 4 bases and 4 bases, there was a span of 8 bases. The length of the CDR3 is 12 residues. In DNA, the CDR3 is TGTGCCAGCAGCGTGGACCGCTATGGCTACACCTTC. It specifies CASSVDRYGYTF.

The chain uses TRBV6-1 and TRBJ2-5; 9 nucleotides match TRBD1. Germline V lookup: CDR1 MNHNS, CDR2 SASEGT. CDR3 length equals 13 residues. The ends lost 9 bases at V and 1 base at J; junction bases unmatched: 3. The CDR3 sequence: CASTDRGQETQYF. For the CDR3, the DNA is TGTGCCAGTACGGACAGGGGCCAAGAGACCCAGTACTTC.

The CDR3 DNA is TGTGCCTGGGGCAGGACAGACGAGCAGTACTTC. Translation: CAWGRTDEQYF. The V gene is TRBV30, the J gene TRBJ2-7; D may be TRBD1 (6 bases). This CDR3 has 11 amino acids. Trimming pared 5 bases from V and 5 bases from J, leaving 10 bases between. Germline V lookup: CDR1 GTSNPN, CDR2 SVGIG (reference sequence).

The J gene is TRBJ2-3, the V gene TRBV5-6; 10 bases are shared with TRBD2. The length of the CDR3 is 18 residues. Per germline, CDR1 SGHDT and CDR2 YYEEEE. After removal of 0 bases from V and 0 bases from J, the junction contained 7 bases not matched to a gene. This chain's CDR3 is CASSLESSGGPSTDTQYF. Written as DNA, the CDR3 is TGTGCCAGCAGCTTGGAGAGTAGCGGGGGGCCTAGCACAGATACGCAGTATTTT.

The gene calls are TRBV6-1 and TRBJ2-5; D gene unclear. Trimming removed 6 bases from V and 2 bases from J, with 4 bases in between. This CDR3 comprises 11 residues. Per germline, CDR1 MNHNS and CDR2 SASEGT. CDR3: CASRTQETQYF. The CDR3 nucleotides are TGTGCCAGCAGGACTCAAGAGACCCAGTACTTC.

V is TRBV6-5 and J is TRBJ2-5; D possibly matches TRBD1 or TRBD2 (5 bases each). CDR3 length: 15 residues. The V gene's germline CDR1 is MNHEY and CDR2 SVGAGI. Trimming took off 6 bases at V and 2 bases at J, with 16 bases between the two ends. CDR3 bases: TGTGCCAGCAGCCGGGGCGCGATTGGTCAAGAGACCCAGTACTTC. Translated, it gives CASSRGAIGQETQYF.

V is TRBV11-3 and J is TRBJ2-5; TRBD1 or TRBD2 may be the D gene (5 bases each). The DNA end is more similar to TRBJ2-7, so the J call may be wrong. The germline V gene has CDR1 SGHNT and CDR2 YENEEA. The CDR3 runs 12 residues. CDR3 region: CASSYGGYEQYF. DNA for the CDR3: TGTGCCAGCAGCTATGGGGGTTACGAGCAGTACTTC.

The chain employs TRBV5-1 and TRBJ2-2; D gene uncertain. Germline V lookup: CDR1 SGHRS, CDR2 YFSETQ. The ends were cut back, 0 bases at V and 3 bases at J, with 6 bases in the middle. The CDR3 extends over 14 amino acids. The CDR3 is CASSLALDTGELFF. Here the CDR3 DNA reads TGCGCCAGCAGCTTGGCCCTTGACACCGGGGAGCTGTTTTTT.

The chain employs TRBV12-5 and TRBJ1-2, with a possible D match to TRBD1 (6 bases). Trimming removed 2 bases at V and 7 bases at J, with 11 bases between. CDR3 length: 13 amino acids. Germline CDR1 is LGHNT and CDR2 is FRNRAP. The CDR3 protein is CASGLTGRSGYTF. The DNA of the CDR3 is TGTGCTAGTGGTTTGACAGGGAGGAGTGGCTACACCTTC.

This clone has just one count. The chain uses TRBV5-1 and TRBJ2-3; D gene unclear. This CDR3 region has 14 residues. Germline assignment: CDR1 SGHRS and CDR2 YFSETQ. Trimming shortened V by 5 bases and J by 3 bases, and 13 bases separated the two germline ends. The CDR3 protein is CASRVGPATDTQYF. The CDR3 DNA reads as TGCGCCAGCAGAGTAGGTCCAGCTACAGATACGCAGTATTTT.

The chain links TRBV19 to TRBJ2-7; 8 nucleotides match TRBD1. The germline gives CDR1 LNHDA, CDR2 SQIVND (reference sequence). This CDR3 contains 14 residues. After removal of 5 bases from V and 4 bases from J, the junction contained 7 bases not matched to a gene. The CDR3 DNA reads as TGTGCCAGTAGTGAGGACAGGGCCGCTTACGAGCAGTACTTC. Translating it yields CASSEDRAAYEQYF.

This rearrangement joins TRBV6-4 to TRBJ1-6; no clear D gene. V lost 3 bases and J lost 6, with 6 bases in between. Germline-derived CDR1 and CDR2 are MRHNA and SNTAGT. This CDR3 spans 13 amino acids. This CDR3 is CASSERANSPLHF. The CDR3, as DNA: TGTGCCAGCAGTGAACGGGCTAATTCACCCCTCCACTTT.

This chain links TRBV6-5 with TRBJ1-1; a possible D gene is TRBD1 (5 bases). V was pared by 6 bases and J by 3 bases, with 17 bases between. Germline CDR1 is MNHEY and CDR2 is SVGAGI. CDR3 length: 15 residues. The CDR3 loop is CASSPRGVGYTEAFF. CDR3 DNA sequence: TGTGCCAGCAGCCCTAGAGGGGTAGGGTACACTGAAGCTTTCTTT.

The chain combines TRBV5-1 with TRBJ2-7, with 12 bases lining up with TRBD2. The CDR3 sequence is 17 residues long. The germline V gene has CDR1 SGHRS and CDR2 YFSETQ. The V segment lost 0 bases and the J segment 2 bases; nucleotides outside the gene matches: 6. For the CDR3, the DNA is TGCGCCAGCAGCTTGGTACTAGCGGGGGGCACCGCCTACGAGCAGTACTTC. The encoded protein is CASSLVLAGGTAYEQYF.

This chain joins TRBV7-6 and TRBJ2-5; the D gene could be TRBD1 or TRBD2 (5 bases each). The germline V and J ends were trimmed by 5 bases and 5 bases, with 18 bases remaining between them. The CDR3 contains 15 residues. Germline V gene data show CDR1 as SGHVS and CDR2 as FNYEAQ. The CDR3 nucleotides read TGTGCCAGCAGCCCTTTTGGGGGAGTAGTGGAGACCCAGTACTTC. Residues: CASSPFGGVVETQYF.

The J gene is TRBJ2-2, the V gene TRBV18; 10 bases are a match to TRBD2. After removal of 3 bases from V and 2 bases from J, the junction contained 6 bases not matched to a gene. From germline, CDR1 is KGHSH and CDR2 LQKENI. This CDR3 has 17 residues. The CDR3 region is CASSPYIAGGNTGELFF. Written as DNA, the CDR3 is TGTGCCAGCTCACCGTATATAGCGGGAGGAAACACCGGGGAGCTGTTTTTT.

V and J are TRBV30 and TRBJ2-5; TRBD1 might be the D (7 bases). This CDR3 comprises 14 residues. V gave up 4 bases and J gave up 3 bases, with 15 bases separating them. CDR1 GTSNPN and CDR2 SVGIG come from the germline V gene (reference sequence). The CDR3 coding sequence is TGTGCCTGGAAGGGGGGACAGCAAAAAGAGACCCAGTACTTC. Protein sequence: CAWKGGQQKETQYF.

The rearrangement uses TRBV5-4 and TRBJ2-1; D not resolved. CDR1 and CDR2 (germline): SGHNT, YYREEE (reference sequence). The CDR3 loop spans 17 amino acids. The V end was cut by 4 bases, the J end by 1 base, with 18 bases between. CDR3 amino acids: CASSTEWTLQSYNEQFF. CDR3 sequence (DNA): TGTGCCAGCAGCACCGAGTGGACGCTCCAGTCCTACAATGAGCAGTTCTTC.